These 30 T cell receptor beta chains originate from one sample sequenced in a study of lymphopenia after photon versus proton radiotherapy. Assay: immunoSEQ multiplex PCR; the TCRdb copy retains only in-frame clones and omits some. The data contain 30,000 to 45,000 clones, over 65% of them seen just once; the ten biggest clones take up around 3%. Sequenced here: peripheral blood, sampled from a patient treated with photon-based radiotherapy. The receptors here all came from a man in his fifties or sixties with gastric cancer.

The chain is built from TRBV18 and TRBJ1-4; 7 bases are a match to TRBD1. This CDR3 comprises 14 residues. Germline V CDR1 and CDR2: KGHSH, LQKENI. Trimming took 4 bases from V and 4 from J; bases not matched to a gene: 3. CDR3 residues: CASSQTGSNEKLFF. The DNA for the CDR3 is TGTGCCAGCTCACAGACAGGGAGTAATGAAAAACTGTTTTTT.

V and J are TRBV7-9 and TRBJ2-1; D ambiguous. CDR1 and CDR2 from the germline V gene are SEHNR and FQNEAQ (reference sequence). The CDR3 contains 17 residues. The V gene lost 4 bases and the J gene lost 7 bases, with 23 bases spanning the gap. CDR3 amino acids: CASSSNPGPRGLNEQFF. As DNA, the CDR3 is TGTGCCAGCAGCTCCAACCCCGGGCCAAGAGGCTTAAATGAGCAGTTCTTC.

V is TRBV2 and J is TRBJ2-5, with 11 bases identical to TRBD1. This CDR3 has 15 residues. J lost 5 bases, V lost 7 bases, and 9 bases had no gene match. The germline gives CDR1 SNHLY, CDR2 FYNNEI. CDR3 nucleotides: TGTGCCAGCAACGCAGGGACAGGGGGAAAGGAGACCCAGTACTTC. This sequence encodes CASNAGTGGKETQYF.

The chain couples TRBV5-4 to TRBJ2-3; D remains unclear. CDR3 length equals 14 residues. Germline V lookup: CDR1 SGHNT, CDR2 YYREEE (reference sequence). V was clipped by 4 bases and J by 2 bases, with 11 bases between them. CDR3 bases: TGTGCCAGCAGCCGAGGCCCAGACACAGATACGCAGTATTTT. It codes for CASSRGPDTDTQYF.

V usage is TRBV12-5 and J usage is TRBJ2-7; no firm D call. The CDR3 contains 15 residues. Trimming left V 2 bases short and J 2 bases short, with 13 bases between. Germline assignment: CDR1 LGHNT and CDR2 FRNRAP. The chain's CDR3 is CASGLIVGPTYEQYF. CDR3 DNA sequence: TGTGCTAGTGGTTTGATTGTGGGCCCTACCTACGAGCAGTACTTC.

This clone turned up a few times. This chain uses TRBV19 with TRBJ1-3; unclear D gene. Germline CDR1 reads LNHDA; CDR2 reads SQIVND (reference sequence). The CDR3 length is 12 residues. Trimming left V 7 bases short and J 0 bases short, with 4 bases between. Here the CDR3 DNA reads TGTGCCAGTACGAGCTCTGGAAACACCATATATTTT. Translation gives CASTSSGNTIYF.

The chain couples TRBV28 to TRBJ2-5; possible D gene TRBD1, 6 bases. Germline lookup yields CDR1 MDHEN and CDR2 SYDVKM. CDR3 length equals 15 residues. Deletions cut 1 base from V and 2 bases from J, with 11 bases between. The CDR3 DNA reads as TGTGCCAGCAGTTTATTACAGGGAACTCAAGAGACCCAGTACTTC. Protein: CASSLLQGTQETQYF.

This clone occurred once. The V call is TRBV11-2, the J call TRBJ2-1, with D possibly being TRBD1 (5 bases). Germline loops: CDR1 SGHAT, CDR2 FQNNGV. The CDR3 spans 15 residues. V was pared by 6 bases and J by 5 bases, with 17 bases between. This CDR3 is CASSSQGKGDNEQFF. CDR3 nucleotides: TGTGCCAGCAGTTCGCAGGGAAAAGGAGACAATGAGCAGTTCTTC.

The chain uses TRBV9 and TRBJ1-1; 9 nucleotides align to TRBD1. CDR3 length equals 17 residues. CDR1 and CDR2 from the germline V gene are SGDLS and YYNGEE. V trimming: 3 bases; J trimming: 1 base; junction bases outside the gene matches: 10. CDR3 sequence (DNA): TGTGCCAGCAGCGCGGCCTCGTGGACAGGGGCGAACACTGAAGCTTTCTTT. This codes for CASSAASWTGANTEAFF.

The chain couples TRBV14 to TRBJ2-7; D gene unclear. The CDR3 length is 13 residues. Germline loops: CDR1 SGHDN, CDR2 FVKESK. V was pared by 3 bases and J by 6 bases, with 12 bases between. Here the CDR3 DNA reads TGTGCCAGCAGCCAGATGATAATGCGCGAGCAGTACTTC. This sequence encodes CASSQMIMREQYF.

The chain uses TRBV11-3 and TRBJ1-5; no clear D gene. The CDR3 runs 15 residues. V was clipped by 0 bases and J by 1 base, with 7 bases between them. Germline CDR1 SGHNT, CDR2 YENEEA. The chain's CDR3 is CASSLEGGSNQPQHF. CDR3 nucleotides: TGTGCCAGCAGCTTAGAAGGTGGGAGCAATCAGCCCCAGCATTTT.

The chain couples TRBV2 to TRBJ2-4; no clear D. V lost 11 bases, J lost 2 bases, and 22 bases lay in between. The CDR3 totals 16 residues. Germline assignment: CDR1 SNHLY and CDR2 FYNNEI. The CDR3 region is CASQPQQRLSKNIQYF. The CDR3 DNA follows: TGTGCCTCCCAACCTCAGCAAAGGCTTTCCAAAAACATTCAGTACTTC.

V and J are TRBV29-1 and TRBJ1-1; 8 bases match TRBD1. Germline V CDR1 and CDR2: SQVTM, ANQGSEA. Losses at the gene ends were 4 bases for V and 5 bases for J; bases not matched to a gene: 9. The CDR3 is made up of 14 amino acids. The CDR3 DNA reads as TGCAGCGTTGGGACAGGGAGGGGGGAAACTGAAGCTTTCTTT. Its translation: CSVGTGRGETEAFF.

The rearrangement uses TRBV19 and TRBJ1-5; 8 bases agree with TRBD1. Germline CDR1 reads LNHDA; CDR2 reads SQIVND (reference sequence). This CDR3 has 15 residues. The V and J ends lost 7 bases and 0 bases, in that order; junction bases with no gene match: 5. CDR3 sequence reads: CASNLQGASNQPQHF. DNA of the CDR3: TGTGCCAGTAACCTGCAGGGGGCTAGCAATCAGCCCCAGCATTTT.

The V and J genes are TRBV9 and TRBJ1-3; the match to TRBD1 covers 9 bases. The CDR3 runs to 17 residues. Germline trimming cut 2 bases from V and 0 bases from J; bases unmatched to any gene: 6. Germline CDR1 reads SGDLS; CDR2 reads YYNGEE. The DNA of the CDR3 is TGTGCCAGCAGCGTCGGACAGGGGACGCGCTCTGGAAACACCATATATTTT. Its translation: CASSVGQGTRSGNTIYF.

The V gene is TRBV5-8, the J gene TRBJ1-2; D remains unclear. Germline V gene data show CDR1 as SGHTS and CDR2 as YDEGEE. The CDR3 length is 14 residues. V was pared by 0 bases and J by 4 bases, with 10 bases between. In nucleotides, the CDR3 is TGTGCCAGCAGCTTGGGGACGGAGGCCTATGGCTACACCTTC. This sequence encodes CASSLGTEAYGYTF. The complete variable domain, with remaining parts taken from reference TRBV5-8 and TRBJ1-2, reads EAGVTQSPTHLIKTRGQQATLRCSPISGHTSVYWYQQALGLGLQFLLWYDEGEERNRGNFPPRFSGRQFPNYSSELNVNALELEDSALYLCASSLGTEAYGYTFGSGTRLTVV.

The V call is TRBV4-1, the J call TRBJ1-2; 10 nucleotides line up with TRBD1. Trimming at V came to 3 bases and at J to 2 bases, leaving 6 bases not matched to a gene. CDR3 length: 16 residues. Germline V gene data show CDR1 as MGHRA and CDR2 as YSYEKL. The CDR3 spells CASSQGQGLENYGYTF. CDR3 DNA: TGCGCCAGCAGCCAGGGACAGGGGCTTGAAAACTATGGCTACACCTTC.

The chain uses TRBV19 and TRBJ2-1, with TRBD2 matching over 11 bases. CDR3 length: 16 residues. V lost 5 bases and J lost 5; bases outside the gene matches: 8. Germline CDR1 reads LNHDA; CDR2 reads SQIVND (reference sequence). Here the CDR3 reads CASSSIAGGLHNEQFF. CDR3 DNA: TGTGCCAGTAGTTCCATAGCGGGAGGGCTACACAATGAGCAGTTCTTC.

The chain joins TRBV19 to TRBJ2-7; weak D call: TRBD2 (6 bases). CDR1 and CDR2 (germline): LNHDA, SQIVND (reference sequence). The CDR3 totals 14 residues. V shed 1 base and J shed 7 bases, with 14 bases lying between them. The CDR3 loop reads CASSIGRPGVEQYF. The CDR3 DNA sequence: TGTGCCAGTAGTATAGGCCGGCCGGGAGTGGAGCAGTACTTC.

Of note for this clone: Germline and junction disagree at one end, which may indicate a read error. The chain employs TRBV5-1 and TRBJ1-1; D gene uncertain. Per the germline V gene, CDR1 is SGHRS and CDR2 is YFSETQ. The CDR3 loop spans 14 amino acids. The CDR3 sequence: CASSDRTGNAEAFF. In nucleotides, the CDR3 is TGCGCCAGCAGCGACCGGACGGGGAACGCTGAAGCTTTCTTT.

This clone has a single count. This chain links TRBV7-9 with TRBJ1-4; D unclear. Per the germline V gene, CDR1 is SEHNR and CDR2 is FQNEAQ (reference sequence). The CDR3 spans 14 residues. V lost 4 bases, J lost 8 bases, and 14 bases lay in between. The CDR3 sequence: CASSYPRRGEKLFF. As DNA, the CDR3 is TGTGCCAGCAGCTACCCCCGACGGGGAGAAAAACTGTTTTTT.

This chain connects TRBV6-1 to TRBJ1-2, with D perhaps TRBD1 (5 bases). This CDR3 has 13 residues. Germline-derived CDR1 and CDR2 are MNHNS and SASEGT. V was trimmed by 5 bases and J by 8 bases, leaving 15 bases between them. The CDR3: CASSLTGAWGYTF. DNA for the CDR3: TGTGCCAGCAGTCTTACAGGCGCCTGGGGCTACACCTTC.

The chain couples TRBV9 to TRBJ2-5; possibly TRBD1 for D (6 bases). V lost 0 bases and J 12 bases, leaving 15 bases between the germline ends. The CDR3 sequence is 13 residues long. The germline V gene encodes CDR1 SGDLS and CDR2 YYNGEE. CDR3 bases: TGTGCCAGCAGCGTAGAATTTGGGGGCCCTGAGTACTTC. It specifies CASSVEFGGPEYF.

This clone was seen a few times. CDR3 loop: CASGLGTANEKLFF. The DNA for the CDR3 is TGTGCTAGTGGTTTGGGGACAGCAAATGAAAAACTGTTTTTT. The chain links TRBV12-5 to TRBJ1-4; D possibly corresponds to TRBD1 (6 bases). There are 14 residues in the CDR3. Germline-derived CDR1 and CDR2 are LGHNT and FRNRAP. The ends were cut back, 1 base at V and 5 bases at J, with 8 bases in the middle.

This chain links TRBV4-1 with TRBJ2-7, with D maybe TRBD1 (5 bases). This CDR3 comprises 15 residues. Trimming left V 0 bases short and J 4 bases short, with 13 bases between. Germline V gives CDR1 MGHRA, CDR2 YSYEKL. As DNA, the CDR3 is TGCGCCAGCAGCCAAGAACAGGACCTTGAGTACGAGCAGTACTTC. Residues: CASSQEQDLEYEQYF.

The V call is TRBV19, the J call TRBJ2-3, with 9 bases that match TRBD1. Trimming took 5 bases from V and 0 from J; bases not matched to a gene: 6. This CDR3 is 16 amino acids long. The germline V gene has CDR1 LNHDA and CDR2 SQIVND (reference sequence). The CDR3 DNA reads TGTGCCAGTAGTTACCGTGGGACAGGGAGCACAGATACGCAGTATTTT. It is translated as CASSYRGTGSTDTQYF.

The chain is built from TRBV18 and TRBJ2-7; 7 positions match TRBD2. V was clipped by 1 base and J by 6 bases; unmatched bases: 6. The CDR3 loop spans 14 amino acids. CDR1 KGHSH and CDR2 LQKENI come from the germline V gene. The CDR3 region has the DNA TGTGCCAGCTCACCACTAGCTAGCGGTTCCGAGCAGTACTTC. Its translation: CASSPLASGSEQYF.

The V call is TRBV6-4, the J call TRBJ1-1; TRBD1 is a possible D gene (5 bases). CDR3 length: 13 amino acids. Trimming took 4 bases from V and 5 from J, leaving 11 bases between them. Germline assignment: CDR1 MRHNA and CDR2 SNTAGT. In nucleotides, the CDR3 is TGTGCCAGCAGTGCCTTCCAGGGAACTGAAGCTTTCTTT. This codes for CASSAFQGTEAFF.

The chain uses TRBV18 and TRBJ1-1; 10 bases line up with TRBD1. Germline V lookup: CDR1 KGHSH, CDR2 LQKENI. The V segment lost 3 bases and the J segment 10 bases; nucleotides outside the gene matches: 8. The CDR3 loop spans 14 amino acids. In DNA, the CDR3 is TGTGCCAGCTCACCGCGGGACAGGGGAAGCGTAGCTTTCTTT. It codes for CASSPRDRGSVAFF.

This clone has only one observation. Other DNA sequences in the sample encode the same CDR3. CDR3 DNA: TGTGCCAGCAGCTTAACGTCCGGGGGCTACAATGAGCAGTTCTTC. Translated, it gives CASSLTSGGYNEQFF. This sequence joins TRBV7-3 and TRBJ2-1; tentative D call: TRBD2 (6 bases). V was pared by 0 bases and J by 3 bases, with 9 bases between. The CDR3 has 15 residues. CDR1 and CDR2 from the germline V gene are SGHTA and FQGTGA. Full variable domain (missing parts from reference TRBV7-3 and TRBJ2-1): GAGVSQTPSNKVTEKGKYVELRCDPISGHTALYWYRQSLGQGPEFLIYFQGTGAADDSGLPNDRFFAVRPEGSVSTLKIQRTERGDSAVYLCASSLTSGGYNEQFFGPGTRLTVL.